The sequence of this T cell receptor beta chain was determined in a study of blood T cell repertoires in COVID-19. Sequenced by immunoSEQ multiplex PCR; TCRdb stores in-frame clones only, minus some. The repertoire includes a few hundred thousand clones, about 88% of them detected once, and 2.5% to 3.5% sits in the top ten. Specimen: PBMCs or T cells enriched from blood (not recorded which). The sequence came from a woman aged 25-40 years who had recovered from COVID-19.

CDR3 amino acids: CASSRSSEAFF. The CDR3 DNA reads as TGTGCCAGCAGTCGGAGTTCTGAAGCTTTCTTT. The V call is TRBV12-3 or TRBV12-4, the J call TRBJ1-1; D call uncertain. There are 11 residues in the CDR3. The V end lost 5 bases, the J end lost 6 bases, and 7 bases lay between the germline ends.